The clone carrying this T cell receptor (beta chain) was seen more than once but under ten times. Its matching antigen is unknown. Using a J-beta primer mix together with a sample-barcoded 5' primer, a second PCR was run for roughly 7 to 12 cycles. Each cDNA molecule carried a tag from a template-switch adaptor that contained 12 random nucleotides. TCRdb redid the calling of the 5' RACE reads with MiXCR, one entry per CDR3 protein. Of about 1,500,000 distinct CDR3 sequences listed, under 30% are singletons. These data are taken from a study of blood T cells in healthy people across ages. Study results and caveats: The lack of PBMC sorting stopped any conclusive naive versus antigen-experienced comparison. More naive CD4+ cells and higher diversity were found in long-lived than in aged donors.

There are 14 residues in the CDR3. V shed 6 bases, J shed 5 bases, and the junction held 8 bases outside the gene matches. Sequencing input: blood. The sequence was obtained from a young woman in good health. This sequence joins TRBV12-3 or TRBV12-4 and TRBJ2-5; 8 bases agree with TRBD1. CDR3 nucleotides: TGTGCCAGCAGGGAAAACAGGGGGATGGAGACCCAGTACTTC. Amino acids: CASRENRGMETQYF.